This T cell receptor (beta chain) was captured in a study of T cell responses to AZD1222 COVID-19 vaccine. Remarks on this clone: The antigen is unknown.

The study, taken as a whole, reports: Epitopes outside B.1.351 and B.1.1.7 mutated regions reportedly drew nearly half of spike TCRs.

The data were produced by immunoSEQ multiplex PCR, yet TCRdb's version contains in-frame clones alone and is incomplete. The repertoire holds over 95,000 clones, approximately 84% seen once, with 14% in the top ten. Germline CDR1 is SGHAT and CDR2 is FQNNGV. The V end was cut by 0 bases, the J end by 4 bases, with 12 bases between. The CDR3 is 15 amino acids. Second doses were pooled across both intervals (about 4 or about 12 weeks). The material was peripheral blood, obtained 28 days after the second AZD1222 dose. The genes are TRBV11-2 and TRBJ1-2; a weak D match, TRBD1 (6 bases). This clonotype was sampled from an adult who received the AZD1222 COVID-19 vaccine. The CDR3: CASSLDRGGPYGYTF. The CDR3 DNA follows: TGTGCCAGCAGCTTAGACCGGGGGGGGCCCTATGGCTACACCTTC.